Listed below are T cell receptor beta chains from one sample, sequenced in a study of blood T cell repertoires in COVID-19. The repertoire was sequenced with immunoSEQ multiplex PCR; TCRdb's copy has only in-frame clones and lacks some. The profile covers 90,000 to 150,000 clones, with 75% to 90% appearing a single time and around 30% taken by the ten largest. Input material: peripheral blood. The source is a man between 70 and 80 years old with active or convalescent COVID-19. CDR3s include the opening cysteine and the closing phenylalanine or tryptophan. A D gene is named only where the DNA matches it firmly. Clone size, where shown, is once, few, many, or a class for clones that have expanded.

TRBV7-9	TRBJ1-2	-	-	CASSPQTGSDGYTF	TGTGCCAGCAGCCCTCAGACAGGCTCAGATGGCTACACCTTC
TRBV28	TRBJ1-3	TRBD1	-	CASRPTGSGNTIYF	TGTGCCAGCAGGCCGACAGGGTCCGGAAACACCATATATTTT
TRBV28	TRBJ1-2	TRBD1	-	CASSPGGAGYGYTF	TGTGCCAGCAGCCCAGGGGGCGCGGGCTATGGCTACACCTTC
TRBV6-2/TRBV6-3	TRBJ1-2	-	-	CASSYWAAEGYTF	TGTGCCAGCAGTTACTGGGCTGCTGAAGGCTACACCTTC
TRBV3-1/TRBV3-2	TRBJ1-1	-	-	CASSLGLTRNTEAFF	TGTGCCAGCAGCCTAGGACTGACGAGGAACACTGAAGCTTTCTTT
TRBV19	TRBJ1-2	TRBD1	-	CASRRPGQVNYGYTF	TGTGCCAGTAGAAGACCGGGACAGGTTAACTATGGCTACACCTTC
TRBV6-2/TRBV6-3	TRBJ2-7	-	-	CASSYGGATRYEQYF	TGTGCCAGCAGTTACGGAGGGGCAACTCGCTACGAGCAGTACTTC
TRBV5-4	TRBJ2-7	TRBD1	-	CASSSFDRELSEQYF	TGTGCCAGCAGCTCCTTCGACAGGGAGCTGTCCGAGCAGTACTTC
TRBV24-1	TRBJ2-1	TRBD1	few	CATSRQGASNEQFF	TGTGCCACCAGTAGACAGGGGGCATCCAATGAGCAGTTCTTC
TRBV15	TRBJ1-3	-	-	CATSRELDRGNTIYF	TGTGCCACCAGCAGAGAATTGGACAGAGGAAACACCATATATTTT
TRBV7-2	TRBJ1-2	TRBD1	-	CASSLKGGTGVNYGYTF	TGTGCCAGCAGCTTAAAGGGGGGGACAGGGGTTAACTATGGCTACACCTTC
TRBV28	TRBJ1-2	-	-	CASSLQAGAFYGYTF	TGTGCCAGCAGCCTACAGGCAGGGGCTTTCTATGGCTACACCTTC
TRBV18	TRBJ1-2	TRBD1	-	CASSPDRRIGYTF	TGTGCCAGCTCACCGGACAGGAGGATTGGCTACACCTTC
TRBV13	TRBJ2-1	-	-	CASAAQGNEQFF	TGTGCCAGCGCTGCACAGGGCAATGAGCAGTTCTTC
TRBV6-1	TRBJ1-1	-	few	CASSETTGNTEAFF	TGTGCCAGCAGTGAAACAACAGGGAACACTGAAGCTTTCTTT
TRBV29-1	TRBJ2-6	-	-	CSVENRASGANVLTF	TGCAGCGTTGAGAACAGGGCCTCTGGGGCCAACGTCCTGACTTTC
TRBV24-1	TRBJ2-5	TRBD2	-	CATSDPGLAGGETQYF	TGTGCCACCAGTGATCCGGGACTAGCGGGAGGAGAGACCCAGTACTTC
TRBV28	TRBJ2-7	TRBD2	-	CASSSIAGGGDLEQYF	TGTGCCAGCAGTTCCATAGCGGGAGGGGGTGATTTAGAGCAGTACTTC
TRBV4-1	TRBJ2-3	TRBD2	-	CASSTQPGLPTDTQYF	TGCGCCAGCAGCACCCAACCGGGACTACCTACAGATACGCAGTATTTT
TRBV27	TRBJ2-7	-	-	CASSLVGVGEQYF	TGTGCCAGCAGTTTAGTGGGAGTAGGCGAGCAGTACTTC
TRBV3-1/TRBV3-2	TRBJ2-7	TRBD1	-	CASSLTGSSYEQYF	TGTGCCAGCAGCCTGACAGGGTCATCCTACGAGCAGTACTTC
TRBV28	TRBJ2-1	TRBD2	-	CASSLPGTSAGASGNEQFF	TGTGCCAGCAGTCTTCCCGGGACTAGCGCCGGGGCTTCTGGCAATGAGCAGTTCTTC
TRBV6-5	TRBJ2-5	-	-	CASSYPITGFGETQYF	TGTGCCAGCAGTTACCCCATTACAGGGTTCGGGGAGACCCAGTACTTC
TRBV4-2	TRBJ2-3	-	-	CASSQAGFGTDTQYF	TGTGCCAGCAGCCAAGCAGGGTTTGGGACAGATACGCAGTATTTT
TRBV28	TRBJ1-1	-	-	CASSPRDIRNTEAFF	TGTGCCAGCAGTCCTAGGGACATTCGGAACACTGAAGCTTTCTTT
TRBV4-2	TRBJ1-5	-	-	CASSQDVSEGPPQHF	TGTGCCAGCAGCCAAGATGTAAGTGAGGGTCCGCCCCAGCATTTT
TRBV28	TRBJ1-4	TRBD1	-	CASRSPGQGNEKLFF	TGTGCCAGCAGGTCTCCGGGACAGGGGAATGAAAAACTGTTTTTT
TRBV27	TRBJ2-5	TRBD2	-	CASSPRTSGDQETQYF	TGTGCCAGCAGTCCTCGGACTAGCGGGGACCAAGAGACCCAGTACTTC
TRBV19	TRBJ1-5	TRBD1	-	CASSKTGGSQPQHF	TGTGCCAGTAGTAAGACAGGGGGCAGTCAGCCCCAGCATTTT
TRBV7-2	TRBJ2-4	-	-	CASSATTGLPGNIQYF	TGTGCCAGCAGCGCGACTACAGGGTTGCCAGGAAACATTCAGTACTTC
TRBV9	TRBJ2-1	TRBD2	-	CASSVSSGRAANEQFF	TGTGCCAGCAGCGTTTCTAGCGGGAGGGCCGCAAATGAGCAGTTCTTC
TRBV29-1	TRBJ1-1	-	-	CSVVQGNTEAFF	TGCAGCGTTGTTCAGGGAAACACTGAAGCTTTCTTT
TRBV3-1/TRBV3-2	TRBJ2-7	TRBD2	-	CASSQELLAGLPTYEQYF	TGTGCCAGCAGCCAGGAGTTACTAGCGGGTCTCCCCACCTACGAGCAGTACTTC
TRBV27	TRBJ1-2	-	-	CASSLGDRLSYGYTF	TGTGCCAGCAGTTTAGGAGACAGGCTTAGTTATGGCTACACCTTC
TRBV9	TRBJ1-2	-	once	CASSVSNSLYGYTF	TGTGCCAGCAGCGTCAGTAACAGCCTTTATGGCTACACCTTC
TRBV10-2	TRBJ1-5	TRBD1	-	CASSETGGNQPQHF	TGCGCCAGCAGTGAGACAGGGGGCAATCAGCCCCAGCATTTT
TRBV27	TRBJ2-7	-	-	CASSATVAYEQYF	TGTGCCAGCAGCGCTACGGTCGCCTACGAGCAGTACTTC
TRBV18	TRBJ2-2	TRBD2	-	CASSPGLAGAGELFF	TGTGCCAGCTCACCCGGGCTAGCGGGAGCCGGGGAGCTGTTTTTT
TRBV2	TRBJ2-3	-	-	CASRRADTQYF	TGTGCCAGCAGGAGGGCAGATACGCAGTATTTT
TRBV28	TRBJ2-7	-	many	CASLPVFFEEQTYEQYF	TGTGCCAGCCTACCGGTCTTTTTTGAGGAGCAGACCTACGAGCAGTACTTC
TRBV7-2	TRBJ2-5	TRBD2	-	CASSLEGAGGPETQYF	TGTGCCAGCAGCTTAGAGGGAGCGGGAGGGCCGGAGACCCAGTACTTC
TRBV12-3/TRBV12-4	TRBJ2-4	TRBD1	-	CASSRGQGNIQYF	TGTGCCAGCAGTCGGGGACAGGGAAACATTCAGTACTTC
TRBV30	TRBJ1-6	TRBD1	-	CAWSGQGGSPLHF	TGTGCCTGGAGCGGACAGGGCGGTTCACCCCTCCACTTT
TRBV6-2/TRBV6-3	TRBJ1-5	TRBD1	-	CASSYTGTGHPSNHQPQHF	TGTGCCAGCAGTTACACTGGGACAGGCCACCCCAGTAACCATCAGCCCCAGCATTTT
TRBV29-1	TRBJ2-2	TRBD1	-	CSAGTGANTGELFF	TGCAGCGCCGGGACAGGGGCGAACACCGGGGAGCTGTTTTTT
TRBV6-1	TRBJ2-7	TRBD1	-	CASSVNPSWTGGEDEQYF	TGTGCCAGCAGTGTAAATCCTTCCTGGACAGGGGGTGAGGACGAGCAGTACTTC
TRBV11-2	TRBJ2-6	TRBD1	-	CASSLEGQGLIRSGANVLTF	TGTGCCAGCAGCTTAGAGGGACAGGGACTTATCCGCTCTGGGGCCAACGTCCTGACTTTC
TRBV5-1	TRBJ2-3	-	-	CASSLAGGGGTDTQYF	TGCGCCAGCAGCTTGGCTGGGGGAGGTGGTACAGATACGCAGTATTTT
TRBV9	TRBJ1-3	TRBD1	-	CASSARDSFFSGNTIYF	TGTGCCAGCAGCGCTCGGGACAGCTTCTTTTCTGGAAACACCATATATTTT
TRBV27	TRBJ1-1	TRBD1	-	CASSLTGGKDTEAFF	TGTGCCAGCAGTTTAACAGGGGGCAAGGACACTGAAGCTTTCTTT
TRBV27	TRBJ2-1	TRBD2	-	CAAGRGGRNEQFF	TGTGCTGCGGGTAGGGGCGGGAGAAATGAGCAGTTCTTC
TRBV28	TRBJ2-2	-	-	CASSPRRPTGELFF	TGTGCCAGCAGTCCTCGCAGGCCCACCGGGGAGCTGTTTTTT
TRBV7-8	TRBJ2-2	-	-	CASSFSVGELFF	TGTGCCAGCAGTTTCTCGGTAGGGGAGCTGTTTTTT
TRBV27	TRBJ2-2	-	-	CASSFDFTGELFF	TGTGCCAGCAGTTTCGACTTCACCGGGGAGCTGTTTTTT
TRBV7-9	TRBJ1-1	TRBD1	-	CASSSGGRLNTEAFF	TGTGCCAGCAGCTCAGGGGGTCGGTTGAACACTGAAGCTTTCTTT
TRBV24-1	TRBJ2-1	TRBD1	-	CATSDLDRDVGNEQFF	TGTGCCACCAGTGATTTGGACAGGGACGTTGGAAATGAGCAGTTCTTC
TRBV19	TRBJ1-4	TRBD1	-	CASGGTGGGREKLFF	TGTGCCAGTGGAGGCACAGGGGGCGGTCGGGAAAAACTGTTTTTT
TRBV30	TRBJ1-4	TRBD1	-	CAWSVVGQGKKLFF	TGTGCCTGGAGTGTTGTAGGACAGGGGAAAAAACTGTTTTTT
TRBV28	TRBJ2-7	-	-	CASSSPLVLLTYEQYF	TGTGCCAGCAGTTCTCCCCTGGTACTGCTAACCTACGAGCAGTACTTC